These T cell receptor beta chains were read from a single sample in a study of CD8 T cells in Susac syndrome. Each CDR3 protein is one row after TCRdb ran MiXCR on the immunoSEQ multiplex PCR reads. The sample has about 150,000 distinct CDR3 sequences; approximately 94% are singletons. The sequencing input was CD8+ T cells from PBMCs. These receptor sequences come from a human donor with multiple sclerosis. Both conserved end residues are part of each CDR3. D genes are given only for firm matches. Some rows mark clone size as missing; the rest say once, few, many or name a class of expanded clone.

>TRBJ2-2|TRBV29-1|NA|few
TGCAGCGTTTTTCCAGATAACACCGGGGAGCTGTTTTTT
CSVFPDNTGELFF
>TRBJ1-1|TRBV27|NA|NA
TGTGCCAGCAGTCGTGGGGGGGCAAGAACTGAAGCTTTCTTT
CASSRGGARTEAFF
>TRBJ2-3|TRBV6-4|TRBD2|NA
TGTGCCAGCAGTGACTCTAGCGGGGGCACAGATACGCAGTATTTT
CASSDSSGGTDTQYF
>TRBJ2-7|TRBV4-3|TRBD2|NA
TGCGCCAGCAGCCAGGGGACTAGCGGGGGGGCCTACGAGCAGTACTTC
CASSQGTSGGAYEQYF
>TRBJ1-5|TRBV12-3/TRBV12-4|NA|NA
TGTGCCAGCCGATCGACGAATAGCAATCAGCCCCAGCATTTT
CASRSTNSNQPQHF
>TRBJ1-2|TRBV4-1|NA|NA
TGCGCCAGCAGCCTTAACGGGGGGATCTATGGCTACACCTTC
CASSLNGGIYGYTF
>TRBJ1-2|TRBV7-9|NA|NA
TGTGCCAGCAGGGACAGACTATATGGCTACACCTTC
CASRDRLYGYTF
>TRBJ1-6|TRBV4-3|NA|NA
TGCGCCAGCAGCACCGAGAATTCACCCCTCCACTTT
CASSTENSPLHF
>TRBJ1-5|TRBV10-3|NA|NA
TGTGCCGCCGGACTTGCAGGGAACTCCAATCAGCCCCAGCATTTT
CAAGLAGNSNQPQHF
>TRBJ2-7|TRBV11-2|NA|NA
TGTGCCAGCAGCTTAGAGGGCGTCCGAAGACCCTACGAGCAGTACTTC
CASSLEGVRRPYEQYF
>TRBJ1-6|TRBV28|NA|NA
TGTGCCAGCAGAAAATTTACCGGGACATTGAGCTCCTATAATTCACCCCTCCACTTT
CASRKFTGTLSSYNSPLHF
>TRBJ2-7|TRBV10-3|TRBD1|NA
TGTGCCATCAGTGCTGGACAGGCTTACGAGCAGTACTTC
CAISAGQAYEQYF
>TRBJ1-2|TRBV2|NA|NA
TGTGCCAGCGCCCTGGGAAGGGGCTACACCTTC
CASALGRGYTF
>TRBJ1-2|TRBV12-5|NA|NA
TGTGCTAGTGGTCTGGCCCCGGTAGGGGATGGCTACACCTTC
CASGLAPVGDGYTF
>TRBJ1-1|TRBV29-1|NA|NA
TGCAGCGTTGTTAGGACTGAAGCTTTCTTT
CSVVRTEAFF
>TRBJ2-7|TRBV7-6|NA|NA
TGTGCCAGCAGCCCCCTTGCGTCCGAGAACTACGAGCAGTACTTC
CASSPLASENYEQYF
>TRBJ2-5|TRBV7-9|NA|NA
TGTGCCAGCAGCATCCCTGACTCTTACCAAGAGACCCAGTACTTC
CASSIPDSYQETQYF
>TRBJ2-1|TRBV30|NA|NA
TGTGCCTGGAGTCAGCATGAGCAGTTCTTC
CAWSQHEQFF
>TRBJ2-7|TRBV9|TRBD1|NA
TGTGCCAGCAACGCAGGGGGCCTGGCCGAGCAGTACTTC
CASNAGGLAEQYF
>TRBJ1-2|TRBV27|NA|NA
TGTGCCAGCAGCCCTGACAGCCCTTATGGCTACACCTTC
CASSPDSPYGYTF
>TRBJ1-4|TRBV30|TRBD1|once
TGTGCCTGGAGTCCCGGGACAGGGATGGGTAATGAAAAACTGTTTTTT
CAWSPGTGMGNEKLFF
>TRBJ1-6|TRBV11-3|NA|NA
TGTGCCAGCAGCCACGGGCGAATAGCTTGGAATTCACCCCTCCACTTT
CASSHGRIAWNSPLHF
>TRBJ2-2|TRBV9|NA|NA
TGTGCCAGCAGCGTAGAAAACACCGGGGAGCTGTTTTTT
CASSVENTGELFF
>TRBJ2-7|TRBV4-1|NA|NA
TGCGCCAGCAGCCAACGGACAGCCTCCTACGAGCAGTACTTC
CASSQRTASYEQYF
>TRBJ1-1|TRBV6-5|NA|NA
TGTGCCAGCAGTTACTCGGCCTCCAGGTCCACTGAAGCTTTCTTT
CASSYSASRSTEAFF
>TRBJ2-5|TRBV9|NA|NA
TGTGCCAGTGGTAGCGGGACCCAGTACTTC
CASGSGTQYF
>TRBJ1-2|TRBV28|NA|NA
TGTGCCAGCAGCACCCTTATGAACTATGGCTACACCTTC
CASSTLMNYGYTF
>TRBJ1-2|TRBV6-5|TRBD1|NA
TGTGCCAGCAGTCCCGGGACAGGGTCACATGGCTACACCTTC
CASSPGTGSHGYTF
>TRBJ1-2|TRBV7-9|NA|NA
TGTGCCAGCAGCTTCGCAGGGGCGCGTGAGGGCTACACCTTC
CASSFAGAREGYTF
>TRBJ1-1|TRBV5-4|NA|NA
TGTGCCAGCAGCTTCTTACAGGGTTACACTGAAGCTTTCTTT
CASSFLQGYTEAFF
>TRBJ2-7|TRBV7-9|NA|NA
TGTGCCAGCAGCTTAATGTCATACGAGCAGTACTTC
CASSLMSYEQYF
>TRBJ2-1|TRBV13|NA|NA
TGTGCCAGCAGCTCTGGGGGGGCCAGTCGATATGAGCAGTTCTTC
CASSSGGASRYEQFF
>TRBJ2-2|TRBV4-1|TRBD1|once
TGCGCCAGCAGCCACACGACAGGGGGCGGCACCGGGGAGCTGTTTTTT
CASSHTTGGGTGELFF
>TRBJ1-1|TRBV30|NA|NA
TGTGCCTGGAGTGTAGCCAGGGTGAACACTGAAGCTTTCTTT
CAWSVARVNTEAFF
>TRBJ1-1|TRBV7-9|NA|NA
TGTGCCAGCGGGACTGAAGCTTTCTTT
CASGTEAFF
>TRBJ2-3|TRBV28|NA|NA
TGTGCCAGCAGTGCCGGACAGAGGCTAGATACGCAGTATTTT
CASSAGQRLDTQYF
>TRBJ2-5|TRBV12-3/TRBV12-4|NA|NA
TGTGCCAGCGGGGGGACCCAAGAGACCCAGTACTTC
CASGGTQETQYF
>TRBJ2-1|TRBV20-1|TRBD2|NA
TGCAGTGCCCGAACGGGGGGGCAGGGAAATGAGCAGTTCTTC
CSARTGGQGNEQFF
>TRBJ2-1|TRBV29-1|TRBD2|NA
TGCAGCGCCCCCGGGAGGGGTGAGCAGTTCTTC
CSAPGRGEQFF
>TRBJ1-2|TRBV9|TRBD1|NA
TGTGCCAGCAGCGCCCGGACAGGGGGGAACTATGGCTACACCTTC
CASSARTGGNYGYTF
>TRBJ1-1|TRBV19|NA|NA
TGTGCCAGTAGACCGGGACGGAACACTGAAGCTTTCTTT
CASRPGRNTEAFF
>TRBJ2-7|TRBV12-3/TRBV12-4|TRBD1|NA
TGTGCCAGCAGCCCCGGGACAGTGGCATTCGGGCAGTACTTC
CASSPGTVAFGQYF
>TRBJ2-2|TRBV11-2|NA|few
TGTGCCAGCAGCTTAGGTCGGGCAGGGGAGCTGTTTTTT
CASSLGRAGELFF
>TRBJ1-1|TRBV29-1|NA|NA
TGCAGCGTTGATTCCGGGATGGCTTTCTTT
CSVDSGMAFF
>TRBJ1-1|TRBV29-1|TRBD1|NA
TGCAGCCCGAGGGGAGACAGGGTCATGAACACTGAAGCTTTCTTT
CSPRGDRVMNTEAFF
>TRBJ1-2|TRBV29-1|NA|NA
TGCAGCGTTGATATGTACAGGGACCCCGTCCCCAACTATGGCTACACCTTC
CSVDMYRDPVPNYGYTF
>TRBJ2-1|TRBV12-3/TRBV12-4|TRBD2|NA
TGTGCCAGCAGAACTAGCGGGGGAGGCAATGAGCAGTTCTTC
CASRTSGGGNEQFF
>TRBJ1-1|TRBV25-1|TRBD1|NA
TGTGCCAGCAGTATACAGGGGTCAACTGAAGCTTTCTTT
CASSIQGSTEAFF
>TRBJ1-6|TRBV9|TRBD1|NA
TGTGCCAGCAGCGGGAGACAGGGTTTGAATTCACCCCTCCACTTT
CASSGRQGLNSPLHF
>TRBJ2-2|TRBV27|NA|NA
TGTGCCATCCGCCCCGATTACACCGGGGAGCTGTTTTTT
CAIRPDYTGELFF
>TRBJ2-7|TRBV7-9|TRBD1|NA
TGTGCCAGCAGCTTAGCGACGGGACAGGGCCGGGGGCAGTACTTC
CASSLATGQGRGQYF
>TRBJ1-2|TRBV11-2|NA|NA
TGTGCCAGCAGCTTAGGGTCAGTGGGTGGCTACACCTTC
CASSLGSVGGYTF
>TRBJ1-6|TRBV5-1|TRBD1|once
TGCGCCAGCAGCCTCCGGACAGGGGGAGTAAGTTCACCCCTCCACTTT
CASSLRTGGVSSPLHF
>TRBJ2-5|TRBV7-6|NA|NA
TGTGCCAGCAGCCCCGGCCGGAGAATCCAAGAGACCCAGTACTTC
CASSPGRRIQETQYF
>TRBJ2-7|TRBV19|NA|once
TGTGCCAGTAGTACCCACGAGCAGTACTTC
CASSTHEQYF
>TRBJ2-3|TRBV2|NA|NA
TGTGCCAGCAGTGGTCAGACGCAGTATTTT
CASSGQTQYF
>TRBJ2-4|TRBV19|TRBD1|NA
TGTGCCAGTAGAAGGGACAGGGAGGGAGAAAACATTCAGTACTTC
CASRRDREGENIQYF
>TRBJ1-1|TRBV3-1|NA|once
TGTGCCAGCAGCTTTGGACAGAGCACTGAAGCTTTCTTT
CASSFGQSTEAFF
>TRBJ1-5|TRBV10-3|TRBD1|NA
TGTGCCATCAGTGAATACAGGGGCCGCAATCAGCCCCAGCATTTT
CAISEYRGRNQPQHF
>TRBJ1-5|TRBV5-1|NA|NA
TGCGCCAGCAGCACCACTTATAGCAATCAGCCCCAGCATTTT
CASSTTYSNQPQHF